This T cell receptor beta chain was sequenced during a study of cytomegalovirus exposure and HLA in healthy donors. At the level of the study: Of the donors genotyped, 398 in all, about 81% fell in the Caucasian-associated ancestry cluster. Study outcomes and limitations: A highly shared variant cluster was judged a likely technical artifact. A later analysis found most CMV-associated TCR beta chains apparently HLA-restricted. In an earlier analysis, about 87% or about 30%: the productive usage of most TCR beta V segments.

Primers for the PCR totalled 60 Vbeta and 13 Jbeta. Some clones are missing from TCRdb's copy, which holds only in-frame ones; the method was immunoSEQ multiplex PCR. The table for this sample gives 70,000 or so clones. About this clone itself: The antigen is not known.

Input material: PBMCs. The clonotype comes from a female donor in good health and CMV-seropositive.

CDR3 sequence (DNA): TGTGCCATCAGTGGTAAGCGGGGGGGCGATGAGCAGTTCTTC. It is translated as CAISGKRGGDEQFF. The rearrangement uses TRBV10-3 and TRBJ2-1, with 10 bases that match TRBD2. In germline, CDR1 is ENHRY, CDR2 SYGVKD. The CDR3 is 14 amino acids. Trimming at V came to 4 bases and at J to 8 bases, leaving 5 bases not matched to a gene.